This is a list of T cell receptor beta chains from one sample in a study of blood T cell repertoires in COVID-19. TCRdb keeps only in-frame clones here, not all; method: immunoSEQ multiplex PCR. The sample has about 81,000 clones; about 80% are singletons. The sequenced sample was peripheral blood. These receptors all come from a human donor in a cohort sampled during active COVID-19. Both conserved end residues are part of each CDR3. D genes are given only for firm matches. Size tells how often a clone was seen (once, few, many) or the class of an expanded clone, and some rows leave it out.

>-|TRBV6-5|-|TRBJ1-5
TGTGCCAGCAGCCTACAGGGTCGCAATCAGCCCCAGCATTTT
CASSLQGRNQPQHF
>-|TRBV5-1|-|TRBJ2-3
TGCGCCAGCAGCTTGGCTAGCAGAAGCACAGATACGCAGTATTTT
CASSLASRSTDTQYF
>-|TRBV6-1|-|TRBJ1-2
TGTGCCAGCAGTGATCTGGGGCAGCCCTATGGCTACACCTTC
CASSDLGQPYGYTF
>-|TRBV7-9|once|TRBJ1-2
TGTGCCAGCAGCACCGTGCGGGGGATTCGGATATTTAACTATGGCTACACCTTC
CASSTVRGIRIFNYGYTF
>-|TRBV11-2|once|TRBJ1-2
TGTGCCAGCAGCTCCACAGGGCTCTATGGCTACACCTTC
CASSSTGLYGYTF
>-|TRBV7-2|-|TRBJ2-1
TGTGCCAGCACCCGTACAGGGTGGGCGGACAATGAGCAGTTCTTC
CASTRTGWADNEQFF
>-|TRBV2|-|TRBJ2-1
TGTGCCAGCAGTTTGGGCAGCTTGGGGGCCCTCGGTGAGCAGTTCTTC
CASSLGSLGALGEQFF
>TRBD1|TRBV11-2|once|TRBJ2-1
TGTGCCGAGGGGGCCCTCTACAATGAGCAGTTCTTC
CAEGALYNEQFF
>TRBD1|TRBV6-2/TRBV6-3|-|TRBJ1-2
TGTGCCAGCAGTTCACTAGGACAGGACTATGGCTACACCTTC
CASSSLGQDYGYTF
>-|TRBV3-1/TRBV3-2|-|TRBJ1-5
TGTGCCAGCAGCCAAGATTCGGGGGGCAATCAGCCCCAGCATTTT
CASSQDSGGNQPQHF
>TRBD1|TRBV5-1|-|TRBJ1-4
TGCGCCAGCAGCTTCCTGAGGGACAGTGAAAAACTGTTTTTT
CASSFLRDSEKLFF
>-|TRBV12-3/TRBV12-4|-|TRBJ1-1
TGTGCCAGCAGTCCCGACAGAACTGAAGCTTTCTTT
CASSPDRTEAFF
>TRBD1|TRBV7-8|-|TRBJ2-7
TGTGCCAGCAGCTCAACAGGGGGTCCTCACGAGCAGTACTTC
CASSSTGGPHEQYF
>TRBD2|TRBV4-2|-|TRBJ2-5
TGTGCCAGCAGCCCCGGGACTAGCGGGTTACAAGAGACCCAGTACTTC
CASSPGTSGLQETQYF
>TRBD1|TRBV25-1|few|TRBJ1-2
TGTGCCAGCATGGACAGGGTCGGAGGCTACACCTTC
CASMDRVGGYTF
>-|TRBV11-1|-|TRBJ2-3
TGTGCCAGCAGCTCACAGAACACAGATACGCAGTATTTT
CASSSQNTDTQYF
>-|TRBV21-1|-|TRBJ1-1
TGTGCCAGCACCCCACAGGGGGAAACTGAAGCTTTCTTT
CASTPQGETEAFF
>-|TRBV10-3|-|TRBJ1-1
TGTGCCATCAGTGTTAGGGGAACGATGAACACTGAAGCTTTCTTT
CAISVRGTMNTEAFF
>-|TRBV5-4|-|TRBJ1-1
TGTGCCAGCAGCCAAAGCTGGGGGCGGAACACTGAAGCTTTCTTT
CASSQSWGRNTEAFF
>-|TRBV27|once|TRBJ2-6
TGTGCCAGCAGTTCTTACTACAGTAGGGGGTACTCTGGGGCCAACGTCCTGACTTTC
CASSSYYSRGYSGANVLTF
>TRBD2|TRBV5-1|once|TRBJ2-1
TGCGCCAGCAGCAGAACTAGCGGGGGGGTTACTGAGCAGTTCTTC
CASSRTSGGVTEQFF
>TRBD1|TRBV16|-|TRBJ1-4
TGTGCCAGCAGCCCTGACAGGGGAAATGAAAAACTGTTTTTT
CASSPDRGNEKLFF